The clone carrying this TCR beta chain has a single count. Its antigen is currently unknown. TCRdb's copy holds only in-frame clones and misses some; the assay was immunoSEQ multiplex PCR. In the table there are about 100,000 clones, approximately 90% of which are singletons. The sample originates from a study of OX40 agonist ivuxolimab in advanced cancers. For the study at large: Enrollees could have had prior anti-PD-1, anti-PD-L1 or anti-CTLA-4 therapy, which more than 30% had received. Findings and limits, study-wide: It was also the case that some nonresponders had low normalized T-cell clonal expansion. CD4+ and CD8+ blood T cells expanded clonally by week 6 at 0.1 to 3.0 mg/kg. Averaging showed that CD8+ T cells had more expanded clones than CD4+ did.

V was clipped by 4 bases and J by 1 base, with 13 bases between them. This CDR3 has 16 amino acids. CDR1 and CDR2 from the germline V gene are MNHNS and SASEGT. The TCR comes from an adult with an advanced solid tumor such as melanoma, head and neck, liver or kidney cancer. The gene calls are TRBV6-1 and TRBJ2-2, with D possibly TRBD2 on 5 matching bases. The sequencing used CD4+ or CD8+ T cells sorted from blood, collected in a trial of the OX40 agonist ivuxolimab. For the CDR3, the DNA is TGTGCCAGCAGTGTCCGAGGACTCATGAACACCGGGGAGCTGTTTTTT. Its translation is CASSVRGLMNTGELFF.